One sample yielded the 17 T cell receptor beta chains listed below, sequenced in a study of blood T cell repertoires in COVID-19. The method was immunoSEQ multiplex PCR; TCRdb's version includes in-frame clones alone and lacks a portion of them. Among under 120,000 clones listed, roughly 85% were seen once. The sample comprised peripheral blood. These receptors originate from a human donor in a cohort sampled during active COVID-19.

The chain recombines TRBV24-1 with TRBJ2-7; D possibly corresponds to TRBD2 (7 bases). Per the germline V gene, CDR1 is KGHDR and CDR2 is SFDVKD. Trimming stripped 9 bases from V and 7 bases from J, with 30 bases between. This CDR3 has 17 residues. CDR3 loop: CATADSLGGDNTAEQYF. CDR3 nucleotide sequence: TGTGCCACCGCAGACAGCTTAGGGGGGGATAACACGGCAGAGCAGTACTTC.

The V gene is TRBV5-6, the J gene TRBJ2-5; D is ambiguous. Per the germline V gene, CDR1 is SGHDT and CDR2 is YYEEEE. Trimming removed 0 bases from V and 2 bases from J, with 17 bases in between. The CDR3 has 17 amino acids. CDR3 amino acids: CASSLALTSRRQETQYF. In DNA form, the CDR3 reads TGTGCCAGCAGCTTGGCCTTGACGTCGCGGCGGCAAGAGACCCAGTACTTC. The complete variable domain, with remaining parts taken from reference TRBV5-6 and TRBJ2-5, reads DAGVTQSPTHLIKTRGQQVTLRCSPKSGHDTVSWYQQALGQGPQFIFQYYEEEERQRGNFPDRFSGHQFPNYSSELNVNALLLGDSALYLCASSLALTSRRQETQYFGPGTRLLVL.

This CDR3 reads CASSSIADSTDTQYF. The CDR3 nucleotides read TGTGCCAGCAGCTCCATAGCGGATAGCACAGATACGCAGTATTTT. The V gene is TRBV7-9, the J gene TRBJ2-3, with a possible D match to TRBD2 (6 bases). The V and J ends lost 4 bases and 0 bases respectively, with 11 bases between them. The CDR3 spans 15 residues. Per the germline V gene, CDR1 is SEHNR and CDR2 is FQNEAQ (reference sequence).

Details on this clone: One junction end disagrees with the germline gene, perhaps due to a read error. The gene calls are TRBV30 and TRBJ2-1, with TRBD2 as a possible D gene (7 bases). CDR3 length: 14 residues. CDR1 and CDR2 from the germline V gene are GTSNPN and SVGIG (reference sequence). The CDR3 protein is CAGRGGFPFDEQFF. Here the CDR3 DNA reads TGTGCCGGGAGGGGGGGATTCCCTTTCGATGAGCAGTTCTTC.

V is TRBV6-6 and J is TRBJ2-1; 8 nucleotides line up with TRBD1. The germline V gene has CDR1 MNHNY and CDR2 SVGAGI (reference sequence). V lost 2 bases to trimming and J lost 6 bases; unmatched junction nucleotides: 3. The length of the CDR3 is 14 residues. The CDR3 loop is CASSYPGQGNEQFF. In DNA form, the CDR3 reads TGTGCCAGCAGTTACCCAGGACAGGGCAATGAGCAGTTCTTC.

The chain couples TRBV5-1 to TRBJ2-7; 9 bases fit TRBD1. Per germline, CDR1 SGHRS and CDR2 YFSETQ. The CDR3 has 15 amino acids. With 2 bases clipped from V and 2 bases from J, the junction kept 5 bases outside the gene matches. DNA for the CDR3: TGCGCCAGCAGCTTTCGGACAGGGGCCCCCTACGAGCAGTACTTC. Encoded protein: CASSFRTGAPYEQYF.

V gene TRBV4-3 combines with J gene TRBJ2-5; 9 bases line up with TRBD2. The CDR3 covers 17 residues. Trimming removed 4 bases from V and 4 bases from J; junction bases left unmatched: 13. CDR1 LGHNA and CDR2 YSLEER come from the germline V gene. In DNA, the CDR3 is TGCGCCAGCAGCCCCCAGCCAGGCGGGGGGGCCGGAGAGACCCAGTACTTC. As protein: CASSPQPGGGAGETQYF.

The CDR3 region is CASALSGTRTQYF. In nucleotides, the CDR3 is TGTGCCAGCGCGCTTAGCGGAACGCGGACCCAGTACTTC. The chain employs TRBV6-6 and TRBJ2-5; D perhaps matches TRBD2 (6 bases). There are 13 residues in the CDR3. Trimming took 8 bases from V and 7 from J, leaving 17 bases between them. CDR1 MNHNY and CDR2 SVGAGI come from the germline V gene (reference sequence).

The rearrangement links TRBV6-2 or TRBV6-3 to TRBJ2-2, with D possibly matching TRBD2 (6 bases). Trimming took 4 bases from V and 2 from J, leaving 17 bases between them. The CDR3 consists of 17 residues. In germline, CDR1 is MNHEY, CDR2 SVGEGT. CDR3 loop: CASSLYSGTHNTGELFF. The DNA of the CDR3 is TGTGCCAGCAGTTTATACTCCGGGACTCATAACACCGGGGAGCTGTTTTTT.

This clone has a handful of counts. The rearrangement links TRBV3-1 (or the pseudogene TRBV3-2) to TRBJ1-6, with 7 bases that match TRBD1. Looked up from germline, CDR1 is LGHDT and CDR2 is YNNKEL (reference sequence). J gave up 8 bases and V 3 bases, and 7 bases lay outside the gene matches. CDR3 length: 15 amino acids. Here the CDR3 DNA reads TGTGCCAGCAGCCATACCGGGACAGCCTATTCACCCCTCCACTTT. Its translation: CASSHTGTAYSPLHF.

The genes are TRBV3-1 (or the pseudogene TRBV3-2) and TRBJ1-2; D unresolved. The CDR3 is 15 amino acids. V lost 4 bases and J lost 3, with 15 bases in between. Germline CDR1 LGHDT, CDR2 YNNKEL (reference sequence). In nucleotides, the CDR3 is TGTGCCAGCAGCCGCGCGGAAGTTCGTTACTATGGCTACACCTTC. Encoded protein: CASSRAEVRYYGYTF.

V usage is TRBV5-1 and J usage is TRBJ2-7; TRBD1 aligns across 9 bases. Germline loops: CDR1 SGHRS, CDR2 YFSETQ. The length of the CDR3 is 15 residues. Trimming removed 4 bases from V and 5 bases from J; junction bases left unmatched: 10. DNA of the CDR3: TGCGCCAGCAGCCCCGGACAGGGGAGGGATCACGAGCAGTACTTC. This codes for CASSPGQGRDHEQYF. The whole variable domain, remainder taken from reference TRBV5-1 and TRBJ2-7, is KAGVTQTPRYLIKTRGQQVTLSCSPISGHRSVSWYQQTPGQGLQFLFEYFSETQRNKGNFPGRFSGRQFSNSRSEMNVSTLELGDSALYLCASSPGQGRDHEQYFGPGTRLTVT.

The count of this clone is one. The chain is built from TRBV5-5 and TRBJ1-2; 8 positions agree with TRBD1. CDR1 is SGHKS and CDR2 is YYEKEE in the germline V gene (reference sequence). With 3 bases clipped from V and 7 bases from J, the junction kept 5 bases outside the gene matches. This CDR3 contains 13 residues. The CDR3 nucleotides are TGTGCCAGCAGCTCGACAGGGGAAGGTGGCTACACCTTC. This codes for CASSSTGEGGYTF.

V gene TRBV5-6 combines with J gene TRBJ1-1, with 9 bases matching TRBD1. Germline CDR1 SGHDT, CDR2 YYEEEE. Germline trimming cut 4 bases from V and 4 bases from J; bases unmatched to any gene: 8. The CDR3 has 15 residues. Written as DNA, the CDR3 is TGTGCCAGCAGCCGTGACAGGGGGGACGCCACTGAAGCTTTCTTT. Its protein is CASSRDRGDATEAFF.

The sample holds one count of this clone. The V gene is TRBV9, the J gene TRBJ1-3, with TRBD1 identical over 8 bases. Germline V gene data show CDR1 as SGDLS and CDR2 as YYNGEE. The V gene end was trimmed by 6 bases and the J gene end by 4 bases; junction bases not matched to a gene: 6. The CDR3 contains 14 residues. CDR3 sequence (DNA): TGTGCCAGCACCCAGGGGGCTACAGGAAACACCATATATTTT. It yields the protein CASTQGATGNTIYF.

This sequence joins TRBV28 and TRBJ1-4; the D gene is possibly TRBD1 (6 bases). Germline assignment: CDR1 MDHEN and CDR2 SYDVKM. Trimming left V 7 bases short and J 1 base short, with 13 bases between. The CDR3 runs 15 residues. Here the CDR3 reads CASTSDSLTNEKLFF. The CDR3 bases are TGTGCCAGCACCTCGGACAGCTTAACTAATGAAAAACTGTTTTTT.

The rearrangement links TRBV27 to TRBJ2-5; perhaps TRBD2 as D (6 bases). This CDR3 region has 16 residues. Deletions cut 5 bases from V and 2 bases from J, with 18 bases between. Germline V gene lookup returns CDR1 MNHEY and CDR2 SMNVEV (reference sequence). CDR3: CASSPRTKRAQETQYF. The CDR3 region has the DNA TGTGCCAGCAGTCCTCGGACTAAGCGCGCACAAGAGACCCAGTACTTC.